This T cell receptor beta chain emerged from a study of blood T cell repertoires in COVID-19. Overall study: Acute and convalescent COVID-19 specimens originated in the United States, Italy and Spain.

In the original processing: Using reference gene primer amplification, nucleated cell counts were estimated. Sequenced by immunoSEQ multiplex PCR; TCRdb stores in-frame clones only, minus some. The DNA was the basis for D and trimming; V, J and clone size are from that table. The sample records 45,000 to 60,000 clones, around 90% being singletons. V lost 7 bases to trimming and J lost 9 bases, with 16 bases between them. The CDR3 is made up of 13 amino acids. Germline V gives CDR1 MDHEN, CDR2 SYDVKM. The rearrangement uses TRBV28 and TRBJ2-1; a weak D match, TRBD2 (6 bases). The source is a human donor with active COVID-19. The donor label of this sample is uncertain. The material sequenced was peripheral blood. The CDR3 DNA sequence: TGTGCCAGCACTCCCGGGACTCCGCGTGAGCAGTTCTTC. Translating it yields CASTPGTPREQFF.